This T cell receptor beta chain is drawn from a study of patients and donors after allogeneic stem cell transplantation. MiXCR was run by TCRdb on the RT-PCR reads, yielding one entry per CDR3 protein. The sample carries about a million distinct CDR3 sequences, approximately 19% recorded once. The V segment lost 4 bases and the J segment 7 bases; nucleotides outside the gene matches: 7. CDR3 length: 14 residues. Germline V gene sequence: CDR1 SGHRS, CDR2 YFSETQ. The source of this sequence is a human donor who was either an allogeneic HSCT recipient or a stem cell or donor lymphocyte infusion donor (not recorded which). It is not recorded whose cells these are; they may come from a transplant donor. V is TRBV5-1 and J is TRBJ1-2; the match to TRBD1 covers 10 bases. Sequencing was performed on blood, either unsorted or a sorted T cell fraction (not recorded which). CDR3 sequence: CASSPGTGAGGYTF. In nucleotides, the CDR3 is TGCGCCAGCAGCCCCGGGACAGGGGCTGGTGGCTACACCTTC.